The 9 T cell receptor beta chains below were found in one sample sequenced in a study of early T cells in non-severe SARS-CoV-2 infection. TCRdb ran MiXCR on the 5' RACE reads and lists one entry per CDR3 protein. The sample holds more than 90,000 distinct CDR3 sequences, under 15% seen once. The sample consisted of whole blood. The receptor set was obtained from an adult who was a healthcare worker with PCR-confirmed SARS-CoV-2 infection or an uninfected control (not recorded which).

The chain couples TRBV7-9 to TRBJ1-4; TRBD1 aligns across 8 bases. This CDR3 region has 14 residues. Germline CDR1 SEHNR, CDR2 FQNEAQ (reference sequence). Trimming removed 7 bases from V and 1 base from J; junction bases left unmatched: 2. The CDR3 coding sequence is TGTGCCAGCAACACAGGGGGAACTAATGAAAAACTGTTTTTT. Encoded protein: CASNTGGTNEKLFF.

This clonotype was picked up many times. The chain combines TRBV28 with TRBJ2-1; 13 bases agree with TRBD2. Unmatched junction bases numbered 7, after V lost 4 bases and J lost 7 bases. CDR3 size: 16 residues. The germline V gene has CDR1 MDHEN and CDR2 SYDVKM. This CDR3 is CASSSTSGGPGNEQFF. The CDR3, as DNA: TGTGCCAGCAGTTCGACTAGCGGGGGGCCGGGAAATGAGCAGTTCTTC.

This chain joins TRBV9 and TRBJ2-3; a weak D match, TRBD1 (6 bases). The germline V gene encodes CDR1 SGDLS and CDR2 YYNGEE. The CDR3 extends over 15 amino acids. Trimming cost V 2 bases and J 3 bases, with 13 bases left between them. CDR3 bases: TGTGCCAGCAGCGTGGCTTCAGGGGTAACAGATACGCAGTATTTT. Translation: CASSVASGVTDTQYF.

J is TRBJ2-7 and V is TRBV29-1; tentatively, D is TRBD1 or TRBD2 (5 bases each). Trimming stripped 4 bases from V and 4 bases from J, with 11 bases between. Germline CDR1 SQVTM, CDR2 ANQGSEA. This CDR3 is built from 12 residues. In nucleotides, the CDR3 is TGCAGCGTTGGAGGGACGGGGTACGAGCAGTACTTC. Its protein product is CSVGGTGYEQYF.

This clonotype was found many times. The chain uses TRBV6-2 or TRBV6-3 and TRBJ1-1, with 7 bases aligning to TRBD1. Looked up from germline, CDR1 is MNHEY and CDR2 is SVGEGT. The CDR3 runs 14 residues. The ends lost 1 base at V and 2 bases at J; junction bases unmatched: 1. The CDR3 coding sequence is TGTGCCAGCAGTTACTACAGGGGAAACACTGAAGCTTTCTTT. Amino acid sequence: CASSYYRGNTEAFF.

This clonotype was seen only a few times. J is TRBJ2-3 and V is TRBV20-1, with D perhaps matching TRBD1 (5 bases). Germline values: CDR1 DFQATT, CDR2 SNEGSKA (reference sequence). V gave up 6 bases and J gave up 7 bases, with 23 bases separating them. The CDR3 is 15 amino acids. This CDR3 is CSATTQGNGFYTQYF. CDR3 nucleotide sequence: TGCAGTGCAACCACCCAGGGTAACGGGTTTTATACGCAGTATTTT.

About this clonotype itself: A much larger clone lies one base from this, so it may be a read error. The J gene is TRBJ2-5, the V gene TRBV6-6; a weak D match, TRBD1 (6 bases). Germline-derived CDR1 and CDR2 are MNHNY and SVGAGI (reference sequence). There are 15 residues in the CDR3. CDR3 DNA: TGTGTCAGCAGTTACTCCGGAAACCAGGGGGAGACCCAGTACTTC. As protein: CVSSYSGNQGETQYF.

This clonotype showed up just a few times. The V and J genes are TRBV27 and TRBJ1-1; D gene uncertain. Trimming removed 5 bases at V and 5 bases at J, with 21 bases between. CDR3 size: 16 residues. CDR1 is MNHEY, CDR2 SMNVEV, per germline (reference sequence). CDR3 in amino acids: CASSMDSARARTEAFF. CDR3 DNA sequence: TGTGCCAGCAGTATGGATTCGGCGCGGGCGAGGACTGAAGCTTTCTTT.

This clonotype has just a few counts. This CDR3 reads CATRGGVNTEAFF. The CDR3 DNA reads as TGTGCCACCCGAGGGGGGGTGAACACTGAAGCTTTCTTT. J is TRBJ1-1 and V is TRBV24-1; TRBD1 might be the D (6 bases). Trimming removed 9 bases from V and 0 bases from J, with 10 bases in between. Germline V gene data show CDR1 as KGHDR and CDR2 as SFDVKD. The CDR3 runs 13 residues.